The 22 T cell receptor beta chains given below trace back to one sample, sequenced in a study of OX40 agonist ivuxolimab in advanced cancers. Method: immunoSEQ multiplex PCR; TCRdb's copy keeps in-frame clones and lacks some. Counted here are 78,000 or so clones, more than 85% occurring once; the ten biggest clones make up roughly a tenth. The specimen comprised CD4+ or CD8+ T cells sorted from blood, sampled in a trial of the OX40 agonist ivuxolimab. The origin of the receptors is an adult with an advanced solid tumor such as melanoma, head and neck, liver or kidney cancer.

This clone has only one observation. For the CDR3, the DNA is TGTGCCAGCAGTTTACGGTGGGACACTGAAGCTTTCTTT. Its translation is CASSLRWDTEAFF. The rearrangement links TRBV27 to TRBJ1-1; D unclear. The CDR3 has 13 amino acids. From germline, CDR1 is MNHEY and CDR2 SMNVEV (reference sequence). V dropped 2 bases and J dropped 3 bases, with 7 bases sitting between them.

The chain carries TRBV4-1 and TRBJ1-2; D gene unclear. V was cut by 6 bases and J by 2 bases, with 13 bases left in between. CDR3 length: 14 amino acids. Germline V lookup: CDR1 MGHRA, CDR2 YSYEKL. The CDR3 reads CASSPRFGNYGYTF. The CDR3, as DNA: TGCGCCAGCAGTCCAAGATTTGGAAACTATGGCTACACCTTC.

V usage is TRBV11-2 and J usage is TRBJ2-1, with a possible D match to TRBD2 (6 bases). This CDR3 has 17 amino acids. V was shortened by 0 bases and J by 1 base, with 13 bases between the two germline ends. Germline V CDR1 and CDR2: SGHAT, FQNNGV. The CDR3 loop reads CASSLEFSGRSYNEQFF. In DNA form, the CDR3 reads TGTGCCAGCAGCTTAGAATTTTCAGGGAGGTCCTACAATGAGCAGTTCTTC.

In this sample, this clone turned up a few times. This sequence joins TRBV27 and TRBJ1-1, with D possibly TRBD1 on 5 matching bases. With 6 bases removed from V and 1 base from J, the gap between germline ends came to 12 bases. The CDR3 covers 14 residues. Germline V gene data show CDR1 as MNHEY and CDR2 as SMNVEV (reference sequence). In DNA, the CDR3 is TGTGCCAGCAGCCCTGGGGGGGGGAACACTGAAGCTTTCTTT. As protein: CASSPGGGNTEAFF.

The chain couples TRBV14 to TRBJ2-3; the D is unclear. The germline V gene has CDR1 SGHDN and CDR2 FVKESK. The CDR3 is made up of 14 amino acids. V was clipped by 3 bases and J by 0 bases, with 7 bases between them. CDR3 residues: CASSQELSTDTQYF. The CDR3 coding sequence is TGTGCCAGCAGCCAGGAGCTAAGCACAGATACGCAGTATTTT.

The gene calls are TRBV9 and TRBJ1-2; D remains unclear. In germline, CDR1 is SGDLS, CDR2 YYNGEE. The CDR3 runs to 13 residues. Trimming took 0 bases from V and 4 from J, leaving 7 bases between them. This CDR3 reads CASSVGRTYGYTF. Written as DNA, the CDR3 is TGTGCCAGCAGCGTAGGTCGGACCTATGGCTACACCTTC. Full variable domain (missing parts from reference TRBV9 and TRBJ1-2): DSGVTQTPKHLITATGQRVTLRCSPRSGDLSVYWYQQSLDQGLQFLIQYYNGEERAKGNILERFSAQQFPDLHSELNLSSLELGDSALYFCASSVGRTYGYTFGSGTRLTVV.

In the case of this clone: Sequence at one end of the junction differs from germline and may be a read error. V is TRBV7-9 and J is TRBJ1-2; TRBD1 agrees at 8 bases. Germline loops: CDR1 SEHNR, CDR2 FQNEAQ (reference sequence). The CDR3 has 15 residues. CDR3 DNA sequence: TGTGCCAGCAGCGTCTCGGACAGGGCATTCTATGGCCACACCTTC. Protein sequence: CASSVSDRAFYGHTF.

V and J are TRBV5-6 and TRBJ2-7, with D perhaps being TRBD1 or TRBD2 (5 bases each). The germline CDR1 and CDR2 sequences are SGHDT and YYEEEE. The CDR3 totals 17 residues. Between the trimmed V and J ends, which lost 4 bases and 2 bases, there was a span of 22 bases. The CDR3 region is CASSPAEWGPNPYEQYF. The CDR3, as DNA: TGTGCCAGCAGCCCTGCCGAGTGGGGACCAAACCCCTACGAGCAGTACTTC.

This chain joins TRBV11-2 and TRBJ1-1; D is ambiguous. The CDR3 runs to 17 residues. The germline gives CDR1 SGHAT, CDR2 FQNNGV. V was clipped by 2 bases and J by 0 bases, with 16 bases between them. The CDR3 coding sequence is TGTGCCAGCAGCTTAATATTTTTGGGAAGGTTGAACACTGAAGCTTTCTTT. This encodes CASSLIFLGRLNTEAFF. The whole variable domain, remainder taken from reference TRBV11-2 and TRBJ1-1, is EAGVAQSPRYKIIEKRQSVAFWCNPISGHATLYWYQQILGQGPKLLIQFQNNGVVDDSQLPKDRFSAERLKGVDSTLKIQPAKLEDSAVYLCASSLIFLGRLNTEAFFGQGTRLTVV.

The chain employs TRBV6-1 and TRBJ2-7, with D possibly TRBD1 on 6 matching bases. Germline CDR1 MNHNS, CDR2 SASEGT. The V gene lost 2 bases and the J gene lost 3 bases, with 14 bases spanning the gap. This CDR3 comprises 15 residues. The CDR3 coding sequence is TGTGCCAGCAGTGAAATCCGAGGGGGAAACTACGAGCAGTACTTC. It translates to CASSEIRGGNYEQYF.

In its sample, this clone was seen a few times. The V call is TRBV6-1, the J call TRBJ1-6, with D possibly being TRBD1 (5 bases). The CDR3 has 14 residues. Trimming stripped 6 bases from V and 2 bases from J, with 8 bases between. Germline V lookup: CDR1 MNHNS, CDR2 SASEGT. The CDR3 nucleotides read TGTGCCAGCAGCCGACAGACCTATAATTCACCCCTCCACTTT. Translated, it gives CASSRQTYNSPLHF.

The chain carries TRBV7-9 and TRBJ2-5; D possibly matches TRBD1 or TRBD2 (5 bases each). The J call is in doubt because the DNA end fits TRBJ2-7 better. The germline gives CDR1 SEHNR, CDR2 FQNEAQ (reference sequence). This CDR3 has 16 amino acids. The DNA for the CDR3 is TGTGCCAGCAGCTTAGCAGTTGGGACGGACTCCTACGAGCAGTACTTC. Translation gives CASSLAVGTDSYEQYF.

The genes are TRBV2 and TRBJ2-5; D perhaps matches TRBD2 (5 bases). This CDR3 has 18 residues. V lost 0 bases and J 5 bases, leaving 22 bases between the germline ends. Per the germline V gene, CDR1 is SNHLY and CDR2 is FYNNEI. This chain's CDR3 is CASSEAGDGGYRIETQYF. CDR3 DNA sequence: TGTGCCAGCAGTGAAGCTGGTGACGGAGGTTATAGGATTGAGACCCAGTACTTC.

This chain joins TRBV4-1 and TRBJ1-4; D perhaps matches TRBD1 (5 bases). The V end was cut by 6 bases, the J end by 11 bases, with 16 bases between. CDR1 and CDR2 (germline): MGHRA, YSYEKL. The CDR3 spans 13 residues. In DNA, the CDR3 is TGCGCCAGCAGTCCCCAGAGGGGTCCCAAACTGTTTTTT. Protein product: CASSPQRGPKLFF.

The chain is built from TRBV4-3 and TRBJ1-4; D gene unclear. The CDR3 runs to 15 residues. CDR1 and CDR2 (germline): LGHNA, YSLEER. V was shortened by 0 bases and J by 4 bases, with 9 bases between the two germline ends. The CDR3 sequence: CASSQDLYSNEKLFF. The DNA of the CDR3 is TGCGCCAGCAGCCAAGATCTGTACAGTAATGAAAAACTGTTTTTT.

The CDR3, as DNA: TGTGCCAGCAGTTGGGGACAGGGGAACGAGCAGTACTTC. This encodes CASSWGQGNEQYF. The J gene is TRBJ2-7, the V gene TRBV27, with TRBD1 matching over 10 bases. The CDR3 is 13 residues long. Germline lookup yields CDR1 MNHEY and CDR2 SMNVEV (reference sequence). Trimming at V came to 4 bases and at J to 5 bases, leaving 2 bases not matched to a gene.

This clone was counted once. The genes are TRBV7-6 and TRBJ2-2; TRBD1 aligns across 10 bases. The V and J ends lost 4 bases and 0 bases, in that order; junction bases with no gene match: 11. This CDR3 has 19 amino acids. Germline V CDR1 and CDR2: SGHVS, FNYEAQ. CDR3 sequence (DNA): TGTGCCAGCAGCTGGGACGGGACAGGGGTCACCGCGAACACCGGGGAGCTGTTTTTT. Translated: CASSWDGTGVTANTGELFF. Full variable domain (rest looked up from reference TRBV7-6 and TRBJ2-2): GAGVSQSPRYKVTKRGQDVALRCDPISGHVSLYWYRQALGQGPEFLTYFNYEAQQDKSGLPNDRFSAERPEGSISTLTIQRTEQRDSAMYRCASSWDGTGVTANTGELFFGEGSRLTVL.

CDR3 DNA sequence: TGTGCCAGCAGCTTAGTACTAGCGGGGGTTCCCCTAAAAGAGACCCAGTACTTC. It codes for CASSLVLAGVPLKETQYF. This sequence joins TRBV7-8 and TRBJ2-5, with 11 bases lining up with TRBD2. In germline, CDR1 is SGHVS, CDR2 FQNEAQ. The CDR3 length is 18 residues. The trim removed 1 base at V and 3 bases at J, leaving 10 bases unmatched.

V usage is TRBV4-1 and J usage is TRBJ1-4; D ambiguous. Germline lookup yields CDR1 MGHRA and CDR2 YSYEKL. The CDR3 totals 18 residues. Trimming left V 0 bases short and J 8 bases short, with 22 bases between. DNA of the CDR3: TGCGCCAGCAGCCAAGATCTAGGCCACCCGGGAAGCGGGGAAAAACTGTTTTTT. This translates into CASSQDLGHPGSGEKLFF.

The chain combines TRBV19 with TRBJ2-7; possible D gene TRBD2, 7 bases. V shed 3 bases and J shed 4 bases, with 13 bases lying between them. CDR1 is LNHDA and CDR2 is SQIVND in the germline V gene (reference sequence). CDR3 length equals 14 residues. DNA of the CDR3: TGTGCCAGTAGTATTCGGGGGGCAATATACGAGCAGTACTTC. It codes for CASSIRGAIYEQYF.

J is TRBJ2-2 and V is TRBV27, with D uncertain. Germline V gene data show CDR1 as MNHEY and CDR2 as SMNVEV (reference sequence). The CDR3 consists of 12 residues. The ends were cut back, 4 bases at V and 7 bases at J, with 7 bases in the middle. CDR3 amino acids: CASSSIGGELFF. CDR3 DNA: TGTGCCAGCAGTTCCATCGGCGGGGAGCTGTTTTTT.

V gene TRBV5-4 combines with J gene TRBJ1-1, with D possibly being TRBD1 (6 bases). The germline V and J ends were trimmed by 0 bases and 4 bases, with 10 bases remaining between them. CDR3 length: 14 residues. Germline V CDR1 and CDR2: SGHNT, YYREEE (reference sequence). The CDR3 DNA reads as TGTGCCAGCAGCTTGGCGGGGGCGGTCACTGAAGCTTTCTTT. Translation: CASSLAGAVTEAFF.